A single sample gave rise to the 24 T cell receptor beta chains below, sequenced in a study of shared clonotypes between healthy human individuals. Selected positively for CCR7 and CD45RO-negative, naive CD8 cells excluded terminally differentiated effector memory CD45RA+ cells. Generated by immunoSEQ multiplex PCR, the TCRdb table keeps only in-frame clones and is missing some. Of approximately 650,000 clones in the sample, over 95% are singletons; the top ten hold 0.1% to 0.11%. Sequencing was carried out using naive CD8+ T cells sorted from blood. These receptors were collected from a woman aged 30 to 39 in good health.

This clone was observed a handful of times. The chain is built from TRBV28 and TRBJ1-4; 8 nucleotides line up with TRBD1. The V segment lost 5 bases and the J segment 13 bases; nucleotides outside the gene matches: 3. Germline values: CDR1 MDHEN, CDR2 SYDVKM. The CDR3 is 11 amino acids. The CDR3 reads CASSPGQGLFF. DNA for the CDR3: TGTGCCAGCAGTCCCGGACAGGGACTGTTTTTT.

This chain links TRBV29-1 with TRBJ2-6, with 7 bases matching TRBD1. V gave up 1 base and J gave up 1 base; unmatched junction bases: 10. Germline-derived CDR1 and CDR2 are SQVTM and ANQGSEA. The CDR3 runs 18 residues. The DNA of the CDR3 is TGCAGCGTTGAAGGCTGGGACAGTCCCGAGTCTGGGGCCAACGTCCTGACTTTC. Its protein is CSVEGWDSPESGANVLTF.

This clone was recorded a few times. This chain uses TRBV30 with TRBJ1-2, with D maybe TRBD1 (6 bases). The CDR3 runs 12 residues. CDR1 is GTSNPN, CDR2 SVGIG, per germline (reference sequence). V was shortened by 2 bases and J by 12 bases, with 16 bases between the two germline ends. CDR3 bases: TGTGCCTGGAGTCCGCCGACAGGCGGGGACACCTTC. It translates to CAWSPPTGGDTF. The whole variable domain, filled in from reference TRBV30 and TRBJ1-2, reads SQTIHQWPATLVQPVGSPLSLECTVEGTSNPNLYWYRQAAGRGLQLLFYSVGIGQISSEVPQNLSASRPQDRQFILSSKKLLLSDSGFYLCAWSPPTGGDTFGSGTRLTVV.

The rearrangement joins TRBV28 to TRBJ2-7; a possible D gene is TRBD1 (6 bases). Deletions cut 8 bases from V and 1 base from J, with 9 bases between. CDR1 is MDHEN and CDR2 is SYDVKM in the germline V gene. The CDR3 is 12 amino acids. CDR3 amino acids: CASHRASYEQYF. CDR3 coding DNA: TGTGCCAGCCACAGGGCTTCCTACGAGCAGTACTTC.

Note on this clone: Other DNA sequences in the sample encode the same CDR3. V usage is TRBV28 and J usage is TRBJ2-5, with 8 bases aligning to TRBD2. The germline V gene has CDR1 MDHEN and CDR2 SYDVKM. J was trimmed by 2 bases and V by 2 bases; bases with no gene match: 1. This CDR3 region has 14 residues. In nucleotides, the CDR3 is TGTGCCAGCAGTTTAACTAGCGGACAAGAGACCCAGTACTTC. Translating gives CASSLTSGQETQYF.

This chain joins TRBV5-1 and TRBJ2-7; D gene ambiguous. The CDR3 spans 14 residues. CDR1 is SGHRS and CDR2 is YFSETQ in the germline V gene. The V and J ends lost 0 bases and 2 bases respectively, with 9 bases between them. The CDR3 coding sequence is TGCGCCAGCAGCTTGGGAGCTCCTGCCTACGAGCAGTACTTC. It is translated as CASSLGAPAYEQYF.

J is TRBJ1-4 and V is TRBV29-1; perhaps TRBD1 as D (6 bases). The CDR3 has 14 residues. Between the trimmed V and J ends, which lost 2 bases and 4 bases, there was a span of 11 bases. Germline CDR1 SQVTM, CDR2 ANQGSEA. This chain's CDR3 is CSVETTGNNEKLFF. CDR3 bases: TGCAGCGTTGAAACGACAGGCAATAATGAAAAACTGTTTTTT. Full variable domain (remainder filled in from reference TRBV29-1 and TRBJ1-4): SAVISQKPSRDICQRGTSLTIQCQVDSQVTMMFWYRQQPGQSLTLIATANQGSEATYESGFVIDKFPISRPNLTFSTLTVSNMSPEDSSIYLCSVETTGNNEKLFFGSGTQLSVL.

The V gene is TRBV29-1, the J gene TRBJ2-2, with 9 positions matching TRBD2. The CDR3 sequence is 15 residues long. The trim removed 3 bases at V and 5 bases at J, leaving 7 bases unmatched. Germline V gene data show CDR1 as SQVTM and CDR2 as ANQGSEA. Here the CDR3 reads CSVDLGTSSTGELFF. Here the CDR3 DNA reads TGCAGCGTTGATCTTGGGACTAGCTCTACCGGGGAGCTGTTTTTT.

J is TRBJ1-2 and V is TRBV28; TRBD1 matches at 7 bases. The CDR3 is 15 residues long. The junction had 13 bases not matched to a gene; V was cut back by 4 bases and J by 8 bases. Germline V gene data show CDR1 as MDHEN and CDR2 as SYDVKM. DNA for the CDR3: TGTGCCAGCAGTTCTTACAGGGACAGCTTGGAGGGCTACACCTTC. As protein: CASSSYRDSLEGYTF.

With respect to this clone: Other DNA sequences in this sample translate to the same CDR3. In DNA form, the CDR3 reads TGTGCCAGCAGCCTGGGCGGCACCTACGAGCAGTACTTC. Its translation: CASSLGGTYEQYF. V usage is TRBV5-6 and J usage is TRBJ2-7; D unclear. Trimming cost V 4 bases and J 2 bases, with 10 bases left between them. The CDR3 has 13 residues. The germline V gene encodes CDR1 SGHDT and CDR2 YYEEEE.

The chain combines TRBV25-1 with TRBJ1-2; 8 bases are shared with TRBD1. Germline CDR1 and CDR2: MGHDK and SYGVNS. The CDR3 totals 14 residues. The J segment lost 4 bases and the V segment lost 5 bases, leaving 6 bases of the junction unmatched. CDR3 region: CASSPTGTGYGYTF. CDR3 DNA sequence: TGTGCCAGCAGTCCCACCGGGACAGGCTATGGCTACACCTTC.

The chain has TRBV7-3 and TRBJ2-7, with 7 nucleotides matching TRBD2. V lost 5 bases and J lost 3; bases outside the gene matches: 4. CDR3 size: 13 residues. Germline CDR1 is SGHTA and CDR2 is FQGTGA. CDR3 loop: CASSPRDYYEQYF. The CDR3 coding sequence is TGTGCCAGCAGCCCCCGGGACTACTACGAGCAGTACTTC.

J is TRBJ1-2 and V is TRBV4-2, with TRBD1 matching 10 bases. The CDR3 totals 15 residues. Germline V lookup: CDR1 LGHNA, CDR2 YNFKEQ. J lost 4 bases, V lost 4 bases, and 6 bases had no gene match. CDR3 loop: CASSRDRGILYGYTF. The CDR3 coding sequence is TGTGCCAGCAGCCGGGACAGGGGTATTCTCTATGGCTACACCTTC.

The V and J genes are TRBV27 and TRBJ1-1; tentative D call: TRBD1 (5 bases). The V and J ends lost 6 bases and 8 bases respectively, with 16 bases between them. This CDR3 contains 13 residues. From germline, CDR1 is MNHEY and CDR2 SMNVEV (reference sequence). In DNA, the CDR3 is TGTGCCAGCAGAAACGCCGGGGCCGGAGAAGCTTTCTTT. Protein product: CASRNAGAGEAFF.

This chain links TRBV4-1 with TRBJ2-2, with 7 positions matching TRBD2. Trimming cost V 1 base and J 5 bases; bases outside gene matches: 4. Germline loops: CDR1 MGHRA, CDR2 YSYEKL. The CDR3 loop spans 15 amino acids. The CDR3 loop is CASSQAPGGTGELFF. CDR3 bases: TGCGCCAGCAGCCAAGCGCCCGGGGGGACCGGGGAGCTGTTTTTT.

The chain has TRBV7-8 and TRBJ1-1; the match to TRBD1 covers 8 bases. CDR3 length: 18 residues. V trimming: 4 bases; J trimming: 1 base; junction bases outside the gene matches: 14. Germline V gives CDR1 SGHVS, CDR2 FQNEAQ. CDR3 nucleotides: TGTGCCAGCAGCTCAACCAGGGGGCTGTTCGGTAGGAACACTGAAGCTTTCTTT. Translating gives CASSSTRGLFGRNTEAFF.

V and J are TRBV5-1 and TRBJ2-2, with 8 bases matching TRBD1. Losses at the gene ends were 4 bases for V and 6 bases for J; bases not matched to a gene: 8. CDR1 is SGHRS and CDR2 is YFSETQ in the germline V gene. This CDR3 spans 15 amino acids. The CDR3 DNA reads TGCGCCAGCAGCACTCCCGGGACAGGTTCCGGGGAGCTGTTTTTT. Amino acid sequence: CASSTPGTGSGELFF.

The chain carries TRBV15 and TRBJ2-5; perhaps TRBD1 as D (5 bases). The V end was cut by 1 base, the J end by 5 bases, with 17 bases between. Germline V lookup: CDR1 LNHNV, CDR2 YYDKDF (reference sequence). This CDR3 is 16 amino acids long. The CDR3 DNA reads TGTGCCACCAGCAGAGGGGAAAAGACAGTCCTGGAGACCCAGTACTTC. Protein sequence: CATSRGEKTVLETQYF.

The chain recombines TRBV10-3 with TRBJ2-5, with D possibly TRBD2 on 6 matching bases. The CDR3 consists of 15 residues. Germline V CDR1 and CDR2: ENHRY, SYGVKD. Trimming cost V 10 bases and J 1 base, with 19 bases left between them. For the CDR3, the DNA is TGTGCCACCCAGCGACTAGGGCAGACCCAAGAGACCCAGTACTTC. Amino acid sequence: CATQRLGQTQETQYF.

The chain employs TRBV6-5 and TRBJ2-3; possibly TRBD1 for D (5 bases). Germline CDR1 reads MNHEY; CDR2 reads SVGAGI. Trimming took off 2 bases at V and 2 bases at J, with 8 bases between the two ends. This CDR3 contains 14 residues. The CDR3 region is CASSYDSLTDTQYF. The CDR3 DNA follows: TGTGCCAGCAGTTACGACAGCCTCACAGATACGCAGTATTTT.

This clone was seen just once. This CDR3 is CAISYRDSSYEQYF. The CDR3, as DNA: TGTGCCATCAGTTACCGGGACTCCTCCTACGAGCAGTACTTC. The V call is TRBV10-3, the J call TRBJ2-7, with D possibly being TRBD2 (6 bases). CDR1 ENHRY and CDR2 SYGVKD come from the germline V gene. The V end lost 5 bases, the J end lost 0 bases, and 11 bases lay between the germline ends. There are 14 residues in the CDR3.

The chain recombines TRBV11-2 with TRBJ2-2, with 10 bases that match TRBD2. The V and J ends lost 5 bases and 7 bases, in that order; junction bases with no gene match: 13. The CDR3 loop spans 17 amino acids. The germline V gene encodes CDR1 SGHAT and CDR2 FQNNGV. The CDR3 reads CASSLFNPGLALGELFF. CDR3 DNA: TGTGCCAGCAGCCTGTTCAATCCGGGACTAGCGCTCGGGGAGCTGTTTTTT.

The gene calls are TRBV27 and TRBJ2-1, with 14 bases matching TRBD2. Trimming took 6 bases from V and 6 from J; bases not matched to a gene: 4. The V gene's germline CDR1 is MNHEY and CDR2 SMNVEV (reference sequence). The CDR3 extends over 15 amino acids. The CDR3 DNA is TGTGCCAGCAGACCCGGGACTAGCGGGGGCAATGAGCAGTTCTTC. Its protein is CASRPGTSGGNEQFF.

V usage is TRBV6-1 and J usage is TRBJ1-1; tentative D call: TRBD1 (6 bases). Germline assignment: CDR1 MNHNS and CDR2 SASEGT. The ends were cut back, 6 bases at V and 10 bases at J, with 12 bases in the middle. This CDR3 has 11 residues. This CDR3 is CASRLEGVAFF. The DNA for the CDR3 is TGTGCCAGCAGGCTAGAGGGGGTAGCTTTCTTT.